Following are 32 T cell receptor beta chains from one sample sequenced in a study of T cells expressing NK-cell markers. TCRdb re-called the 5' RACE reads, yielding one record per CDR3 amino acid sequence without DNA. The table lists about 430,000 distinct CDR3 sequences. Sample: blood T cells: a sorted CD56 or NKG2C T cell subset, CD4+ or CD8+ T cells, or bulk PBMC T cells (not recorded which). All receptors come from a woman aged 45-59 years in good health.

This CDR3 is CASSLNWGSNEKLFF. This chain joins TRBV7-6 and TRBJ1-4. This CDR3 is built from 15 residues. From germline, CDR1 is SGHVS and CDR2 FNYEAQ.

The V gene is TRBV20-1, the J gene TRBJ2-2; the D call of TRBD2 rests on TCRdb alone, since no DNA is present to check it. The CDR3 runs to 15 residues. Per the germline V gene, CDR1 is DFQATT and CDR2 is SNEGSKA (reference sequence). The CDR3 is CSARVSGLITGELFF.

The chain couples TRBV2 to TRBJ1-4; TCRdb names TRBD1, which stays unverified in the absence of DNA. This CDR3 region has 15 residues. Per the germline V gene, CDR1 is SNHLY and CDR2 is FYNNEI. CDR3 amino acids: CASSDRGGLNEKLFF.

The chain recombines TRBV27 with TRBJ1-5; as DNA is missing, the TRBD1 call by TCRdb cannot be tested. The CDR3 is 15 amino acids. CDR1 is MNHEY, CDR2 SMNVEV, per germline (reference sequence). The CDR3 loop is CASRGWTGLGEPQHF.

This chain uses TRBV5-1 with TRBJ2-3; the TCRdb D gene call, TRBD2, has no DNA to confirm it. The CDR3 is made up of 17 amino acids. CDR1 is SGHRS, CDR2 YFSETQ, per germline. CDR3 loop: CASSRTSSPAKGDTQYF.

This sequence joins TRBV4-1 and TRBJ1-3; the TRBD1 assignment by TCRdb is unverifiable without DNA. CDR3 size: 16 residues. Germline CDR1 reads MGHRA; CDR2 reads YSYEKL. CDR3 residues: CASSHPGSVSGNTIYF.

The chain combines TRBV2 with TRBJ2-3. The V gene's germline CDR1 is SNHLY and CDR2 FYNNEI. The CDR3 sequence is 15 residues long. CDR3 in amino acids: CASSEAGFDTDTQYF.

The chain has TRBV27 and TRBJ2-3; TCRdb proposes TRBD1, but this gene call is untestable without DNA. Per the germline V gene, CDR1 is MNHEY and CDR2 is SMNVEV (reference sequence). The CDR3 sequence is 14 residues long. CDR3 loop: CASSLNRVQDTQYF.

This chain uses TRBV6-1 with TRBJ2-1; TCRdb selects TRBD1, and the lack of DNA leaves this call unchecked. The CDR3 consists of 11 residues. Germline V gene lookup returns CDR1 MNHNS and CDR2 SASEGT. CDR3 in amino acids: CASSEQGSGVF.

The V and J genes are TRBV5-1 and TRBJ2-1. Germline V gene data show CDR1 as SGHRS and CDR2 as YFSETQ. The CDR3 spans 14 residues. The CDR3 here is CASSYNLRQLEQFF.

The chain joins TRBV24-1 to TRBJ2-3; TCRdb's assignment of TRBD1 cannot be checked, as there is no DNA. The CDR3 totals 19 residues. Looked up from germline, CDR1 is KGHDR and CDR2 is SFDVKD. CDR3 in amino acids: CATSDPRGAAFSSTDTQYF.

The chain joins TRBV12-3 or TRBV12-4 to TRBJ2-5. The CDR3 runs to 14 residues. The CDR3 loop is CASSPLWDPETQYF.

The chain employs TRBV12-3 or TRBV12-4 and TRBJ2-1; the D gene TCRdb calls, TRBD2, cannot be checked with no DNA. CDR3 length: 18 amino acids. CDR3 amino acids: CASKSLGLARSSYNEQFF.

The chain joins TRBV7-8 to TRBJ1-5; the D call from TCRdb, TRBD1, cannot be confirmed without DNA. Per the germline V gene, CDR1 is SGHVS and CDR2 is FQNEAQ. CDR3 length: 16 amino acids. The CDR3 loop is CASSSWDRGSNQPQHF.

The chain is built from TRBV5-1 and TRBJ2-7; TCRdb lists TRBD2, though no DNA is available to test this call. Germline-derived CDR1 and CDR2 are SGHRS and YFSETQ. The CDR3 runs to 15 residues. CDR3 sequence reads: CASSYGTSGISEQYF. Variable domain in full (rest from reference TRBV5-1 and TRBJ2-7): KAGVTQTPRYLIKTRGQQVTLSCSPISGHRSVSWYQQTPGQGLQFLFEYFSETQRNKGNFPGRFSGRQFSNSRSEMNVSTLELGDSALYLCASSYGTSGISEQYFGPGTRLTVT.

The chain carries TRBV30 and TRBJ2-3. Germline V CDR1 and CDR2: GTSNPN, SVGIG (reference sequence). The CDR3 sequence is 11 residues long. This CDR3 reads CAWITFDTQYF.

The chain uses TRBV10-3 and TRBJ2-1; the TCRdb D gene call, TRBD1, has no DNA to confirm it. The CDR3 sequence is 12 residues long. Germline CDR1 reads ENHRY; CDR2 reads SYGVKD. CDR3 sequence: CAISESGGTGFF.

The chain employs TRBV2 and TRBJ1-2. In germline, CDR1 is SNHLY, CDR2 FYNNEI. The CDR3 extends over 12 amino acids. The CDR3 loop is CASNTEVYGYTF.

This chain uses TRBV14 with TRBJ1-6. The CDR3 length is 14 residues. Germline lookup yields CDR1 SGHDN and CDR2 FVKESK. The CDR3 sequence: CASSQEGKSSPLHF.

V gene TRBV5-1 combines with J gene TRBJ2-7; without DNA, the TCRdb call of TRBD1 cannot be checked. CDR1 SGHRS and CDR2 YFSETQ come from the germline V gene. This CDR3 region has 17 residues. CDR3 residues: CASSLGQGAIKNYEQYF.

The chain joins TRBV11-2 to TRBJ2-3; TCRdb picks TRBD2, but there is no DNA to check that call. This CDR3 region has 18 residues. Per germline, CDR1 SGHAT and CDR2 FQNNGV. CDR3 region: CASSSDRWTSGDTDTQYF.

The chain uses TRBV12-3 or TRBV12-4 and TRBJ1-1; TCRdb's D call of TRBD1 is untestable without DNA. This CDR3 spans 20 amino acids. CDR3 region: CASSLAGVPDRWDMNTEAFF.

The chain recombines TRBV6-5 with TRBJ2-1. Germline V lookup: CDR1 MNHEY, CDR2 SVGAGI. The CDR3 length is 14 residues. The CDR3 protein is CASRGEGSYNEQFF.

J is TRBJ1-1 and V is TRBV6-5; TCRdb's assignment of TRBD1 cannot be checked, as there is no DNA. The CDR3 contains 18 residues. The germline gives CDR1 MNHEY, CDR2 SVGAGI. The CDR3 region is CASRTRQGPEGKNTEAFF.

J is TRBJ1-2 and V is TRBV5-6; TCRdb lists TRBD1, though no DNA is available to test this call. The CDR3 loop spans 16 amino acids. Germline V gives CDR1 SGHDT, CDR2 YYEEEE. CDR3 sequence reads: CASSLGGPGIARGYTF.

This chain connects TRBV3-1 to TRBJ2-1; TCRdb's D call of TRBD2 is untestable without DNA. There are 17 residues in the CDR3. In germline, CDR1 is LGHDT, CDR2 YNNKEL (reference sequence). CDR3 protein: CASRSFGLAGQGNEQFF.

The CDR3 here is CSVVLAGGSSYEQYF. J is TRBJ2-7 and V is TRBV29-1; the D gene TCRdb calls, TRBD2, cannot be checked with no DNA. The length of the CDR3 is 15 residues. Germline V lookup: CDR1 SQVTM, CDR2 ANQGSEA.

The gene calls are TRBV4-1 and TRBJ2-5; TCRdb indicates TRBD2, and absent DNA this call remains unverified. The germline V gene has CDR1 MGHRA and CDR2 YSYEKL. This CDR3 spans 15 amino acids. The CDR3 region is CASSQLGLRWETQYF.

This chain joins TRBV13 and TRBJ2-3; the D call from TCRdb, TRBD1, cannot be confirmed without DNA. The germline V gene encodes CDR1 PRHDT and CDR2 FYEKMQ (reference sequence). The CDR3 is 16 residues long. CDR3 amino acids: CASSLRTGSPTDTQYF.

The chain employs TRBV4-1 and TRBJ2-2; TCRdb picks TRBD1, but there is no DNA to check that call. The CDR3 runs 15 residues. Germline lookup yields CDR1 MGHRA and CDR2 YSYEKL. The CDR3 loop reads CASSLAAGVTGELFF.

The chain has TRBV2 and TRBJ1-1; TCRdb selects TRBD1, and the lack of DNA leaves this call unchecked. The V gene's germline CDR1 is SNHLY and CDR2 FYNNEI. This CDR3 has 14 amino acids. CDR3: CASTLLGARTEAFF.

The chain's CDR3 is CASSSQATGTGNIQYF. The chain has TRBV11-2 and TRBJ2-4; TCRdb indicates TRBD1, and absent DNA this call remains unverified. The germline CDR1 and CDR2 sequences are SGHAT and FQNNGV. This CDR3 has 16 residues.